Below, 21 T cell receptor beta chains from the same sample are listed, as sequenced in a study of blood T cell repertoires in COVID-19. Data came from immunoSEQ multiplex PCR; TCRdb stores just in-frame clones and leaves some out. The sample includes roughly 200,000 clones, approximately 90% of them seen just once. The sample consisted of PBMCs or T cells enriched from blood (not recorded which). Every receptor here comes from a woman aged 30 to 39 who had recovered from COVID-19.

A single count supports this clone. The chain carries TRBV10-3 and TRBJ2-1; 9 bases are a match to TRBD1. With V trimmed by 1 base and J by 10 bases, 14 bases remained unmatched. The germline V gene encodes CDR1 ENHRY and CDR2 SYGVKD. The CDR3 consists of 17 residues. The CDR3 coding sequence is TGTGCCATCAGTGAGTTATGGGGGACCGGGACAGGGACAGAGCAGTTCTTC. This sequence encodes CAISELWGTGTGTEQFF.

V usage is TRBV4-3 and J usage is TRBJ2-7; TRBD2 aligns across 7 bases. Germline V gene sequence: CDR1 LGHNA, CDR2 YSLEER. V lost 1 base and J lost 3; bases outside the gene matches: 3. There are 14 residues in the CDR3. The CDR3 DNA reads as TGCGCCAGCAGCCAAGTCCTAGCGGACTACGAGCAGTACTTC. This encodes CASSQVLADYEQYF.

The chain links TRBV11-3 to TRBJ1-6, with TRBD1 matching over 7 bases. The V and J ends lost 6 bases and 5 bases, in that order; junction bases with no gene match: 4. The CDR3 covers 14 residues. Germline values: CDR1 SGHNT, CDR2 YENEEA. CDR3 sequence (DNA): TGTGCCAGCAGTCAGGGGGTGGATAATTCACCCCTCCACTTT. Translation gives CASSQGVDNSPLHF.

The J gene is TRBJ1-6, the V gene TRBV5-4, with TRBD1 identical over 9 bases. Trimming removed 4 bases from V and 7 bases from J; junction bases left unmatched: 6. CDR1 is SGHNT and CDR2 is YYREEE in the germline V gene (reference sequence). The CDR3 extends over 15 amino acids. This CDR3 reads CASSPQGAPNSPLHF. The DNA of the CDR3 is TGTGCCAGCAGCCCACAGGGGGCGCCCAATTCACCCCTCCACTTT.

The chain uses TRBV5-1 and TRBJ2-6; D unclear. The length of the CDR3 is 14 residues. V dropped 8 bases and J dropped 2 bases, with 11 bases sitting between them. The germline gives CDR1 SGHRS, CDR2 YFSETQ. The CDR3 nucleotides are TGCGCCAGTGAACTGGGCCCTGGGGCCAACGTCCTGACTTTC. It translates to CASELGPGANVLTF.

The chain carries TRBV5-8 and TRBJ2-1, with 10 bases that match TRBD2. With 0 bases clipped from V and 9 bases from J, the junction kept 3 bases outside the gene matches. Germline V gene lookup returns CDR1 SGHTS and CDR2 YDEGEE. This CDR3 contains 14 residues. For the CDR3, the DNA is TGTGCCAGCAGCTTGGGACTAGCGGGTATTGAGCAGTTCTTC. This gives the protein CASSLGLAGIEQFF.

The chain joins TRBV6-5 to TRBJ1-4; the D gene is possibly TRBD1 (5 bases). The CDR3 spans 14 residues. V lost 8 bases, J lost 4 bases, and 14 bases lay in between. Per germline, CDR1 MNHEY and CDR2 SVGAGI. The CDR3 sequence is CASHRGGGNEKLFF. CDR3 sequence (DNA): TGTGCCAGCCACCGCGGGGGGGGTAATGAAAAACTGTTTTTT.

V is TRBV7-6 and J is TRBJ2-5; 13 nucleotides agree with TRBD2. Germline V gene data show CDR1 as SGHVS and CDR2 as FNYEAQ. The CDR3 totals 15 residues. Losses at the gene ends were 5 bases for V and 5 bases for J; bases not matched to a gene: 5. The chain's CDR3 is CASSLLAGGPETQYF. Written as DNA, the CDR3 is TGTGCCAGCAGCCTACTAGCGGGGGGGCCGGAGACCCAGTACTTC.

The chain recombines TRBV7-9 with TRBJ2-5, with a possible D match to TRBD2 (5 bases). Germline loops: CDR1 SEHNR, CDR2 FQNEAQ (reference sequence). The V end lost 7 bases, the J end lost 1 base, and 13 bases lay between the germline ends. CDR3 size: 14 residues. CDR3 nucleotide sequence: TGTGCCAGCAACCCCATGGACTTCCAAGAGACCCAGTACTTC. Translated: CASNPMDFQETQYF.

The V call is TRBV7-9, the J call TRBJ1-2, with 7 bases that match TRBD1. This CDR3 region has 14 residues. V trimming: 5 bases; J trimming: 4 bases; junction bases outside the gene matches: 7. Germline-derived CDR1 and CDR2 are SEHNR and FQNEAQ (reference sequence). CDR3 coding DNA: TGTGCCAGCAGCACCTCTTGGGACAGCTATGGCTACACCTTC. Its protein is CASSTSWDSYGYTF.

CDR3 protein: CATGGGAYNEQFF. The CDR3 DNA follows: TGTGCCACCGGGGGGGGAGCCTACAATGAGCAGTTCTTC. V and J are TRBV12-3 or TRBV12-4 and TRBJ2-1, with TRBD2 identical over 8 bases. V shed 10 bases, J shed 2 bases, and the junction held 4 bases outside the gene matches. The CDR3 length is 13 residues.

This clone was seen a handful of times. The chain joins TRBV4-1 to TRBJ2-2; the D gene is possibly TRBD1 (7 bases). CDR3 length: 17 residues. Trimming shortened V by 1 base and J by 3 bases, and 15 bases separated the two germline ends. Germline CDR1 reads MGHRA; CDR2 reads YSYEKL. The CDR3, as DNA: TGCGCCAGCAGCCAAGCAGCCGACAGGGAGGACACCGGGGAGCTGTTTTTT. Residues: CASSQAADREDTGELFF.

In DNA, the CDR3 is TGTGCCAGCAGCCCACGAAGCTATACGGGACATGCGAACACCGGGGAGCTGTTTTTT. This codes for CASSPRSYTGHANTGELFF. The genes are TRBV14 and TRBJ2-2, with a possible D match to TRBD1 (6 bases). The V end lost 4 bases, the J end lost 0 bases, and 21 bases lay between the germline ends. Per the germline V gene, CDR1 is SGHDN and CDR2 is FVKESK. The CDR3 length is 19 residues.

The rearrangement joins TRBV12-3 or TRBV12-4 to TRBJ2-3; D perhaps matches TRBD2 (6 bases). Trimming pared 2 bases from V and 4 bases from J, leaving 7 bases between. The CDR3 has 13 amino acids. CDR3 DNA: TGTGCCAGCAGTTTATGGGGGGCAGATACGCAGTATTTT. It encodes CASSLWGADTQYF.

The CDR3 nucleotides are TGTGCCAGTAGTAGACGGGACAGAGGGGGACTGGACACTGAAGCTTTCTTT. Residues: CASSRRDRGGLDTEAFF. The J gene is TRBJ1-1, the V gene TRBV19, with TRBD1 matching over 7 bases. The CDR3 runs to 17 residues. In germline, CDR1 is LNHDA, CDR2 SQIVND (reference sequence). Trimming at V came to 4 bases and at J to 3 bases, leaving 14 bases not matched to a gene.

J is TRBJ2-5 and V is TRBV28; D remains ambiguous. Between the trimmed V and J ends, which lost 3 bases and 2 bases, there was a span of 19 bases. Germline V gene data show CDR1 as MDHEN and CDR2 as SYDVKM. This CDR3 region has 17 residues. The DNA for the CDR3 is TGTGCCAGCAGTTTCCCCCTTTGGCGGCCCTCACAAGAGACCCAGTACTTC. Protein product: CASSFPLWRPSQETQYF.

The genes are TRBV19 and TRBJ1-1, with D possibly TRBD1 on 6 matching bases. V lost 2 bases, J lost 4 bases, and 14 bases lay in between. In germline, CDR1 is LNHDA, CDR2 SQIVND (reference sequence). The CDR3 is 15 residues long. The CDR3 reads CASSIQPGDFTEAFF. The CDR3 DNA reads as TGTGCCAGTAGTATACAGCCAGGGGATTTCACTGAAGCTTTCTTT. Full variable domain (outside the CDR3, taken from reference TRBV19 and TRBJ1-1): DGGITQSPKYLFRKEGQNVTLSCEQNLNHDAMYWYRQDPGQGLRLIYYSQIVNDFQKGDIAEGYSVSREKKESFPLTVTSAQKNPTAFYLCASSIQPGDFTEAFFGQGTRLTVV.

This chain links TRBV10-3 with TRBJ2-5; TRBD2 agrees at 8 bases. The germline CDR1 and CDR2 sequences are ENHRY and SYGVKD. This CDR3 region has 14 residues. The junction had 2 bases not matched to a gene; V was cut back by 5 bases and J by 0 bases. The chain's CDR3 is CAISLSGDQETQYF. CDR3 sequence (DNA): TGTGCCATCAGTCTTAGCGGGGACCAAGAGACCCAGTACTTC.

Regarding this clone: A read error may account for a junction end that differs from germline. The chain is built from TRBV5-1 and TRBJ1-2; 8 nucleotides match TRBD1. The CDR3 totals 17 residues. Per the germline V gene, CDR1 is SGHRS and CDR2 is YFSETQ. The CDR3 here is CARSLGGRGLGNYGYTF. In DNA form, the CDR3 reads TGCGCCCGCAGCTTGGGGGGCAGGGGGCTCGGTAACTATGGCTACACCTTC.

The V and J genes are TRBV18 and TRBJ2-1, with D tentatively TRBD2 (5 bases). Germline V CDR1 and CDR2: KGHSH, LQKENI. V was shortened by 3 bases and J by 6 bases, with 12 bases between the two germline ends. The CDR3 consists of 14 residues. The CDR3: CASSPNLALNEQFF. CDR3 bases: TGTGCCAGCTCACCTAACCTAGCCCTCAATGAGCAGTTCTTC.

V gene TRBV19 combines with J gene TRBJ1-4; D possibly corresponds to TRBD1 (5 bases). The CDR3 length is 16 residues. CDR1 is LNHDA, CDR2 SQIVND, per germline (reference sequence). The germline V and J ends were trimmed by 7 bases and 7 bases, with 22 bases remaining between them. The CDR3 DNA follows: TGTGCCAGTACCGAAGGGGTCAGGTTGAGAAGTGAAAAACTGTTTTTT. Protein product: CASTEGVRLRSEKLFF.